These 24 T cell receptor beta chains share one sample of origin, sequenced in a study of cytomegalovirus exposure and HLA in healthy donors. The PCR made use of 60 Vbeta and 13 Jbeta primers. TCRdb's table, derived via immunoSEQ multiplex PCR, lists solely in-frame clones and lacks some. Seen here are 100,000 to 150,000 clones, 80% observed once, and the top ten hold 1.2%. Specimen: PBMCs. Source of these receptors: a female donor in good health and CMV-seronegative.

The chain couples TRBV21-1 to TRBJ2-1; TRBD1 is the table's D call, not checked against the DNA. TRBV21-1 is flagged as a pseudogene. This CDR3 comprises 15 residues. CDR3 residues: CASSKWTGSYNEQFF. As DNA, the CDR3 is TGTGCCAGCAGCAAATGGACAGGGTCCTACAATGAGCAGTTCTTC.

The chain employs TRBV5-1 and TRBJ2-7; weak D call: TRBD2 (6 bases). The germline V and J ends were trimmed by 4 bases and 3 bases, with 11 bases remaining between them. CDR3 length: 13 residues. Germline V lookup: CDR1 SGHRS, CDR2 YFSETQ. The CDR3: CASSRDGSYEQYF. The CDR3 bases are TGCGCCAGCAGCCGGGACGGGAGCTACGAGCAGTACTTC.

Here the CDR3 DNA reads TGTGCCAGTACCAGGCTGGGGACAGGGGGTGAAAAACTGTTTTTT. Its translation is CASTRLGTGGEKLFF. The chain carries TRBV19 and TRBJ1-4; 11 bases are shared with TRBD1. V lost 7 bases to trimming and J lost 7 bases; unmatched junction nucleotides: 8. This CDR3 contains 15 residues. Germline V gene data show CDR1 as LNHDA and CDR2 as SQIVND (reference sequence).

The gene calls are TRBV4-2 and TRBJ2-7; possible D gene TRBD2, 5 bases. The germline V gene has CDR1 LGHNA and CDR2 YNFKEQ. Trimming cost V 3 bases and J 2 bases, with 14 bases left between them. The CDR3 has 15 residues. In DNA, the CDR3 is TGTGCCAGCAGCCAGGATTATAGCGTAACCTACGAGCAGTACTTC. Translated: CASSQDYSVTYEQYF.

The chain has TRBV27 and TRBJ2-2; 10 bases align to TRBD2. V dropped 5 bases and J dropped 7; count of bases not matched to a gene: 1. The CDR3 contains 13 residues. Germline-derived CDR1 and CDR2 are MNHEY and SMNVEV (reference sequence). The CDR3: CASSRLAGGELFF. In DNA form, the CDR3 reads TGTGCCAGCAGTCGACTAGCGGGCGGGGAGCTGTTTTTT.

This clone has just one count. The CDR3 nucleotides read TGCGCCAGCAGTGAGTCGATGAAGAGCTCCTACGAGCAGTACTTC. Translated: CASSESMKSSYEQYF. The genes are TRBV10-2 and TRBJ2-7, with no clear D. CDR1 and CDR2 (germline): WSHSY, SAAADI. This CDR3 has 15 amino acids. V lost 0 bases, J lost 0 bases, and 9 bases lay in between.

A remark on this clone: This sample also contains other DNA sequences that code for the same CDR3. The CDR3 loop reads CASNPPGQPNSPLHF. CDR3 DNA: TGTGCCAGTAATCCACCGGGACAGCCTAATTCACCCCTCCACTTT. The V gene is TRBV19, the J gene TRBJ1-6, with 7 bases matching TRBD1. V lost 7 bases, J lost 6 bases, and 9 bases stayed unmatched. CDR1 is LNHDA, CDR2 SQIVND, per germline (reference sequence). The CDR3 totals 15 residues. The full variable domain, in which reference TRBV19 and TRBJ1-6 provide the parts outside the CDR3, is DGGITQSPKYLFRKEGQNVTLSCEQNLNHDAMYWYRQDPGQGLRLIYYSQIVNDFQKGDIAEGYSVSREKKESFPLTVTSAQKNPTAFYLCASNPPGQPNSPLHFGNGTRLTVT.

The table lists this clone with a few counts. The CDR3 loop is CASSLDRFAEAFF. The CDR3 DNA follows: TGTGCCAGCAGCTTGGACAGGTTTGCTGAAGCTTTCTTT. The chain has TRBV5-6 and TRBJ1-1; maybe TRBD1 (5 bases). This CDR3 has 13 amino acids. V dropped 0 bases and J dropped 6 bases, with 9 bases sitting between them. The V gene's germline CDR1 is SGHDT and CDR2 YYEEEE. Looking up the rest from reference TRBV5-6 and TRBJ1-1 gives the full variable domain: DAGVTQSPTHLIKTRGQQVTLRCSPKSGHDTVSWYQQALGQGPQFIFQYYEEEERQRGNFPDRFSGHQFPNYSSELNVNALLLGDSALYLCASSLDRFAEAFFGQGTRLTVV.

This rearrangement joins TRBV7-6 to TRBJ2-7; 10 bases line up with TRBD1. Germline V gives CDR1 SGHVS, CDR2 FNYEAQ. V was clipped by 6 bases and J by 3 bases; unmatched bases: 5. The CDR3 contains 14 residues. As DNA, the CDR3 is TGTGCCAGCAGTTCCGGACAGGGGGTCTACGAGCAGTACTTC. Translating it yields CASSSGQGVYEQYF.

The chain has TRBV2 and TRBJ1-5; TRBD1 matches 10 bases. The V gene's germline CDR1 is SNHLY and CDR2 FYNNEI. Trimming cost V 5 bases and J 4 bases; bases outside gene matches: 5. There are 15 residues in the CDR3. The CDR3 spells CASSRQGALNQPQHF. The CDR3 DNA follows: TGTGCCAGCAGTCGACAGGGGGCCCTTAATCAGCCCCAGCATTTT.

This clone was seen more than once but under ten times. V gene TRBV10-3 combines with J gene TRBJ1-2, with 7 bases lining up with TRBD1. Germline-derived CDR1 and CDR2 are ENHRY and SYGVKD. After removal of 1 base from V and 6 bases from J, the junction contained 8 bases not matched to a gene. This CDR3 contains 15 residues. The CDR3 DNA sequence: TGTGCCATCAGTGAGTTGGGACAGCAATCCCATGGCTACACCTTC. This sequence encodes CAISELGQQSHGYTF.

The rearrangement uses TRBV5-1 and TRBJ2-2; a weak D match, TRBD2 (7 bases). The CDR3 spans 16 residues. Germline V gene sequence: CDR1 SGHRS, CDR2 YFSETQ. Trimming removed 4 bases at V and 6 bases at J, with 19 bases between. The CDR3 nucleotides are TGCGCCAGCAGCCCCCTCGCCAGGGGAGGGGCCGGGGAGCTGTTTTTT. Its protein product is CASSPLARGGAGELFF.

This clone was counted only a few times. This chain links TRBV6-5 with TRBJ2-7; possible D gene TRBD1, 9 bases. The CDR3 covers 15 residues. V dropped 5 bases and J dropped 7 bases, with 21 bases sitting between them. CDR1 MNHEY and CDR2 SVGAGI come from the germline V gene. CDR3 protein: CASSKYRGPGGEQYF. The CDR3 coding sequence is TGTGCCAGCAGTAAATACAGGGGGCCGGGGGGGGAGCAGTACTTC.

The CDR3 DNA reads as TGTGCCAGCAGCTTAGGGCCTAGCGGTACCTACGAGCAGTACTTC. This encodes CASSLGPSGTYEQYF. This rearrangement joins TRBV11-1 to TRBJ2-7; 7 positions match TRBD2. Trimming at V came to 1 base and at J to 2 bases, leaving 5 bases not matched to a gene. Per germline, CDR1 SGHAT and CDR2 FQDESV (reference sequence). The CDR3 extends over 15 amino acids.

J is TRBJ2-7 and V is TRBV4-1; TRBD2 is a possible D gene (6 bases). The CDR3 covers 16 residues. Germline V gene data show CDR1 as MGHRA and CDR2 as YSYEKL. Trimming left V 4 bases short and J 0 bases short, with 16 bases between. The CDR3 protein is CASSRREGGDSYEQYF. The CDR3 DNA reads TGCGCCAGCAGCCGACGTGAGGGCGGGGACTCCTACGAGCAGTACTTC.

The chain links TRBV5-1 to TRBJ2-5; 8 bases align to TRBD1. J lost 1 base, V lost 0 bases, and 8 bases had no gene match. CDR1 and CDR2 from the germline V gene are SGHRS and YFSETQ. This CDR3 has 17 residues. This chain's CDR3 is CASSLAGTGSLQETQYF. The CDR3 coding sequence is TGCGCCAGCAGCTTGGCCGGGACAGGCAGCCTCCAAGAGACCCAGTACTTC.

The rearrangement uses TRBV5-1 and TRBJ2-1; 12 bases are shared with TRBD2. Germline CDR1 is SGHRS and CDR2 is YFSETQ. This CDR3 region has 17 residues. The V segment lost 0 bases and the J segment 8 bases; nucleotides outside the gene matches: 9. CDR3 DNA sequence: TGCGCCAGCAGCTTGGCGGGGCTAGCGGGAGGGCCCCATGAGCAGTTCTTC. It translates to CASSLAGLAGGPHEQFF.

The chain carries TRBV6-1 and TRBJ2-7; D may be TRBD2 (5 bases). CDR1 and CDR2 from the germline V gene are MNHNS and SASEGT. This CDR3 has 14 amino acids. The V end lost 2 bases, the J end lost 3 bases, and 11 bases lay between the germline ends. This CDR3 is CASSEIGGHYEQYF. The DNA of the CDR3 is TGTGCCAGCAGTGAAATAGGAGGTCACTACGAGCAGTACTTC.

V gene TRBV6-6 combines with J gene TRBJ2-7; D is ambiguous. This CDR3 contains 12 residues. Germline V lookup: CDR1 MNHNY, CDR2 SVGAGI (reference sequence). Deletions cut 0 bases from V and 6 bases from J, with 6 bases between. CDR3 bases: TGTGCCAGCAGTTACTCGGTACTCGAGCAGTACTTC. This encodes CASSYSVLEQYF.

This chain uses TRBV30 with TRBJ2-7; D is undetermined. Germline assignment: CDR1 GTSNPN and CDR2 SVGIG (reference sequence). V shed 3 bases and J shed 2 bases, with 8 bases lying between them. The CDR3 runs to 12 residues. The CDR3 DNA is TGTGCCTGGAGCGGAGAGGCCTACGAGCAGTACTTC. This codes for CAWSGEAYEQYF.

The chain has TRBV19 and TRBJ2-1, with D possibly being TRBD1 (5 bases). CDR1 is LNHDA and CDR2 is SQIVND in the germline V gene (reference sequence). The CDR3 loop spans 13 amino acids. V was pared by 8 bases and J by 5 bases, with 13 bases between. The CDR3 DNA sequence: TGTGCCAGTCGGGCAGGGCGTCACAATGAGCAGTTCTTC. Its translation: CASRAGRHNEQFF.

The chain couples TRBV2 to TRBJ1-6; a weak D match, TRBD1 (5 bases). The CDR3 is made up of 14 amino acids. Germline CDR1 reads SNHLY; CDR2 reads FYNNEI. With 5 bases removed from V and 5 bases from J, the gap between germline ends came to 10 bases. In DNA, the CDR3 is TGTGCCAGCAGTAAGACCAGGGATAATTCACCCCTCCACTTT. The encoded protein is CASSKTRDNSPLHF.

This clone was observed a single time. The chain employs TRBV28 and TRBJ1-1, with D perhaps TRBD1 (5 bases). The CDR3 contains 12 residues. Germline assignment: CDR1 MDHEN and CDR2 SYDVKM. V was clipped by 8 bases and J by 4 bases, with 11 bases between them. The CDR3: CASGAVGTEAFF. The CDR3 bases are TGTGCCAGCGGGGCTGTCGGCACTGAAGCTTTCTTT. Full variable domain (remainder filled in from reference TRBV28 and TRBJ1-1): DVKVTQSSRYLVKRTGEKVFLECVQDMDHENMFWYRQDPGLGLRLIYFSYDVKMKEKGDIPEGYSVSREKKERFSLILESASTNQTSMYLCASGAVGTEAFFGQGTRLTVV.

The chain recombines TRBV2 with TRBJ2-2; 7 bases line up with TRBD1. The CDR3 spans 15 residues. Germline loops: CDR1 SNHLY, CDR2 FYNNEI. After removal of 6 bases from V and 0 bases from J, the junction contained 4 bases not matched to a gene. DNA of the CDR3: TGTGCCAGCAGACTAGGACAGGCGAACACCGGGGAGCTGTTTTTT. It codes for CASRLGQANTGELFF.